These 10 T cell receptor beta chains were sequenced from one sample in a study of tumor-infiltrating lymphocytes in localized non-small cell lung cancer. Data came from immunoSEQ multiplex PCR; TCRdb stores just in-frame clones and leaves some out. The sample consists of about 16,000 clones, 55% to 70% of them appearing once. Sequencing input: lung tumor tissue. The receptors here all came from a human donor with non-small cell lung cancer.

This chain connects TRBV27 to TRBJ1-6, with TRBD1 matching over 7 bases. Trimming removed 2 bases from V and 4 bases from J; junction bases left unmatched: 2. The CDR3 runs 15 residues. Germline values: CDR1 MNHEY, CDR2 SMNVEV (reference sequence). This CDR3 reads CASSLKGQYNSPLHF. The CDR3 DNA follows: TGTGCCAGCAGTTTAAAGGGACAGTATAATTCACCCCTCCACTTT.

The J gene is TRBJ1-2, the V gene TRBV29-1, with 10 bases that match TRBD1. CDR1 and CDR2 (germline): SQVTM, ANQGSEA. After removal of 6 bases from V and 2 bases from J, the junction contained 3 bases not matched to a gene. The CDR3 has 13 residues. CDR3 nucleotides: TGCAGCGTGGGGACAGGGGACAACTATGGCTACACCTTC. This translates into CSVGTGDNYGYTF.

The sample holds a few counts of this clone. The chain carries TRBV29-1 and TRBJ2-7, with TRBD2 identical over 10 bases. Unmatched junction bases numbered 8, after V lost 5 bases and J lost 4 bases. There are 14 residues in the CDR3. Looked up from germline, CDR1 is SQVTM and CDR2 is ANQGSEA. The CDR3 here is CSVIASGSVYEQYF. As DNA, the CDR3 is TGCAGCGTTATAGCTAGCGGGAGTGTATACGAGCAGTACTTC.

The chain is built from TRBV30 and TRBJ1-1; the D is unclear. Germline lookup yields CDR1 GTSNPN and CDR2 SVGIG (reference sequence). Trimming pared 1 base from V and 5 bases from J, leaving 17 bases between. The CDR3 extends over 15 amino acids. The CDR3 region is CAWSDPPGSGTEAFF. The CDR3 DNA is TGTGCCTGGAGTGACCCCCCGGGTTCGGGGACTGAAGCTTTCTTT.

The chain combines TRBV19 with TRBJ1-6; unclear D gene. With 3 bases removed from V and 9 bases from J, the gap between germline ends came to 15 bases. Germline V gene data show CDR1 as LNHDA and CDR2 as SQIVND (reference sequence). This CDR3 has 15 residues. The CDR3 spells CASSIGEIGRSPLHF. For the CDR3, the DNA is TGTGCCAGTAGTATTGGGGAAATCGGTCGTTCACCCCTCCACTTT.

In this sample, this clone turned up a few times. This sequence joins TRBV4-2 and TRBJ1-1; D call uncertain. The CDR3 covers 15 residues. Germline CDR1 and CDR2: LGHNA and YNFKEQ. Trimming removed 5 bases at V and 2 bases at J, with 15 bases between. The CDR3 protein is CASSYEVGLNTEAFF. CDR3 sequence (DNA): TGTGCCAGCAGCTACGAAGTGGGCCTCAACACTGAAGCTTTCTTT.

The chain carries TRBV7-2 and TRBJ2-7; 8 nucleotides align to TRBD1. This CDR3 region has 13 residues. Germline CDR1 is SGHTA and CDR2 is FQGNSA. V shed 4 bases and J 6 bases; nucleotides not matched to a gene: 5. CDR3 protein: CASSWTGNGEQYF. The CDR3 bases are TGTGCCAGCAGCTGGACAGGGAATGGCGAGCAGTACTTC.

The V call is TRBV11-3, the J call TRBJ2-1, with D perhaps assigned TRBD1 or TRBD2 (6 bases each). V lost 0 bases, J lost 1 base, and 16 bases lay in between. Germline V CDR1 and CDR2: SGHNT, YENEEA. This CDR3 contains 18 residues. The CDR3 DNA sequence: TGTGCCAGCAGCTTAGATCAAGGGGGGAGCGTATCCTACAATGAGCAGTTCTTC. Protein: CASSLDQGGSVSYNEQFF.

CDR3 sequence: CASSREDGRLSGYTF. CDR3 sequence (DNA): TGTGCCAGCAGCCGCGAGGACGGACGGCTGTCGGGCTACACCTTC. The chain couples TRBV7-9 to TRBJ1-2; no firm D call. The CDR3 is made up of 15 amino acids. Germline CDR1 SEHNR, CDR2 FQNEAQ (reference sequence). Trimming took off 5 bases at V and 8 bases at J, with 21 bases between the two ends.

The chain joins TRBV9 to TRBJ1-2; no clear D. The CDR3 contains 14 residues. The germline V gene has CDR1 SGDLS and CDR2 YYNGEE. Trimming cost V 0 bases and J 2 bases, with 8 bases left between them. The CDR3, as DNA: TGTGCCAGCAGCGTAGGTCCTCTGAACTATGGCTACACCTTC. Encoded protein: CASSVGPLNYGYTF.